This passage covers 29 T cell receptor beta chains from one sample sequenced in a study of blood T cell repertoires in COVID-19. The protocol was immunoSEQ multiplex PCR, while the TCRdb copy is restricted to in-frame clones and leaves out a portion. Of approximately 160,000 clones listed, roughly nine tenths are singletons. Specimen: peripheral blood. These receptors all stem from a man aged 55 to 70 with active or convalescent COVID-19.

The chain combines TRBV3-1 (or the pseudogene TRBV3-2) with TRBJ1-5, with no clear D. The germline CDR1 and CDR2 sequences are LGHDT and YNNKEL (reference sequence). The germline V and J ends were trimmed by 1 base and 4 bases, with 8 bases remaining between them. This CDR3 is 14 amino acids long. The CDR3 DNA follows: TGTGCCAGCAGCCAAGGAAGTCAGAATCAGCCCCAGCATTTT. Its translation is CASSQGSQNQPQHF.

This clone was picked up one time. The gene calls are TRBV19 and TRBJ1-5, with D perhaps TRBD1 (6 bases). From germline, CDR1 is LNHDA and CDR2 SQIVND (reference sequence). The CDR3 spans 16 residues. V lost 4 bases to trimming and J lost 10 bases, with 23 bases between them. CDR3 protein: CASSTLDSHRSYPQHF. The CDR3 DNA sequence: TGTGCCAGTAGTACCCTGGACAGCCACCGATCGTATCCCCAGCATTTT.

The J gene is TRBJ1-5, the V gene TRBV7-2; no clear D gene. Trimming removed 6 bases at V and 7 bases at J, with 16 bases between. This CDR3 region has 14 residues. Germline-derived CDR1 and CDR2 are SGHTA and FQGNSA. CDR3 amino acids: CASRLAAGQQPQHF. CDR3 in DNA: TGTGCCAGCAGACTTGCGGCTGGCCAACAGCCCCAGCATTTT.

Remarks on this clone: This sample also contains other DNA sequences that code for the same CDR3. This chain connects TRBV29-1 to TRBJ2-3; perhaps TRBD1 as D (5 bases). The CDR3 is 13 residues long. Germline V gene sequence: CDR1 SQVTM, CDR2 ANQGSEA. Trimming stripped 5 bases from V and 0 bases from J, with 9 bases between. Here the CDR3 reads CSVSGQSTDTQYF. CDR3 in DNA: TGCAGCGTTTCCGGACAAAGCACAGATACGCAGTATTTT.

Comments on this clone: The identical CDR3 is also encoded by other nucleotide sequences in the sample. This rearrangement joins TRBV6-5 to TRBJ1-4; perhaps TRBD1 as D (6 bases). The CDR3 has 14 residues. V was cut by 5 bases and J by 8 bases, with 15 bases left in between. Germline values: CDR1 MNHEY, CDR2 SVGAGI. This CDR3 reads CASSRTGLGEKLFF. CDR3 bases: TGTGCCAGCAGTCGTACAGGGCTTGGGGAAAAACTGTTTTTT.

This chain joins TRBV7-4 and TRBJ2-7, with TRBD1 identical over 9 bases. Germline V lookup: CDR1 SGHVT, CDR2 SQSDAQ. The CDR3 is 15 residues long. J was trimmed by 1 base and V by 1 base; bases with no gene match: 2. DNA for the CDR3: TGTGCCAGCAGCTTAGGGACAGGGGTATCCTACGAGCAGTACTTC. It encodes CASSLGTGVSYEQYF.

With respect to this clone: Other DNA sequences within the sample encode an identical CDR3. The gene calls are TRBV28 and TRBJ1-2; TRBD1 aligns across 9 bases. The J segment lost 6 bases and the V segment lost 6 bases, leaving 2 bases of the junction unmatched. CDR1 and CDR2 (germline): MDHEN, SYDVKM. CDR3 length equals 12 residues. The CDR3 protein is CASRDRGNGYTF. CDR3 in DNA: TGTGCCAGCAGGGACAGGGGCAATGGCTACACCTTC.

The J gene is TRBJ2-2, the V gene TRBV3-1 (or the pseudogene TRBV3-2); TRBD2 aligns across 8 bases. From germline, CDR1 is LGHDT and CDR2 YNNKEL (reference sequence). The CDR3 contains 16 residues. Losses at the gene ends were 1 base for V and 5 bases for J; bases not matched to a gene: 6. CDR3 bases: TGTGCCAGCAGCCAAGTAGCGGGGACGGGGACCGGGGAGCTGTTTTTT. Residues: CASSQVAGTGTGELFF.

In nucleotides, the CDR3 is TGTGCCAGCAGCCTCCCTCGGGGGGCGCCTGGCTACACCTTC. Encoded protein: CASSLPRGAPGYTF. This chain links TRBV21-1 with TRBJ1-2. TRBV21-1 corresponds to a pseudogene. The CDR3 has 14 residues.

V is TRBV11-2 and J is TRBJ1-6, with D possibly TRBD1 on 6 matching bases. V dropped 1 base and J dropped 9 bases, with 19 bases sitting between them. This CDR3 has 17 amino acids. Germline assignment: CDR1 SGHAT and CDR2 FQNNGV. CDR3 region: CASSLAPPGVLGSPLHF. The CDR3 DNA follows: TGTGCCAGCAGCTTAGCCCCCCCAGGGGTCCTCGGTTCACCCCTCCACTTT.

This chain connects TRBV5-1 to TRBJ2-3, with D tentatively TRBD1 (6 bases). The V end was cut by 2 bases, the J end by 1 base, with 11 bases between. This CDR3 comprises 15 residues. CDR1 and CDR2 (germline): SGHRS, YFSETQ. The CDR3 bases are TGCGCCAGCAGCTTACAGGGATATCGCACAGATACGCAGTATTTT. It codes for CASSLQGYRTDTQYF. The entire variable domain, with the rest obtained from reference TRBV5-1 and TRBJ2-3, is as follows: KAGVTQTPRYLIKTRGQQVTLSCSPISGHRSVSWYQQTPGQGLQFLFEYFSETQRNKGNFPGRFSGRQFSNSRSEMNVSTLELGDSALYLCASSLQGYRTDTQYFGPGTRLTVL.

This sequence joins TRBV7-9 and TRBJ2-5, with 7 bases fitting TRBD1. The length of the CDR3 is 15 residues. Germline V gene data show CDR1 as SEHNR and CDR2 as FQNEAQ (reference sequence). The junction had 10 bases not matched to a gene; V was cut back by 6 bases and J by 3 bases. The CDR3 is CASRAGTAPEETQYF. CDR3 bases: TGTGCCAGCAGGGCCGGGACAGCCCCCGAAGAGACCCAGTACTTC.

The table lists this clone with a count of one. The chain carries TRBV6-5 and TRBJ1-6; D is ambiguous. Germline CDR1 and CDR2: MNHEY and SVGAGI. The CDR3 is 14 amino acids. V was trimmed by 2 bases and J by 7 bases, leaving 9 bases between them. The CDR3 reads CASSYLQQNSPLHF. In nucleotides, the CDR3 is TGTGCCAGCAGTTACCTACAGCAAAATTCACCCCTCCACTTT.

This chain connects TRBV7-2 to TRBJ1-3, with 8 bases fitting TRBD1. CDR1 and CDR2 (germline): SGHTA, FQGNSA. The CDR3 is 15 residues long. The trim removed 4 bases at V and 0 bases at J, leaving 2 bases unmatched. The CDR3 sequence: CASSWDRFSGNTIYF. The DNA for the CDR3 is TGTGCCAGCAGCTGGGACAGGTTCTCTGGAAACACCATATATTTT.

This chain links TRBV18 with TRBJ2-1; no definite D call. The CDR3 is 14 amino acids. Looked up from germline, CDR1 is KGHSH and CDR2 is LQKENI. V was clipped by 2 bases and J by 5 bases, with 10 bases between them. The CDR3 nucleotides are TGTGCCAGCTCACCAATGAACCAGAACAATGAGCAGTTCTTC. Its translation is CASSPMNQNNEQFF.

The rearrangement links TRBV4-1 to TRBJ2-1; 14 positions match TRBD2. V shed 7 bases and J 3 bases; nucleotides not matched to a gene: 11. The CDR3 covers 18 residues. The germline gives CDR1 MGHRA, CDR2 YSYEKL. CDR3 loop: CASNEWTSGGLDYNEQFF. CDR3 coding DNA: TGCGCCAGCAACGAATGGACTAGCGGGGGGCTGGACTACAATGAGCAGTTCTTC.

CDR3 bases: TGTGCCAGCAAACGGACGGGGGGTTTAAGGGATGGCTACACCTTC. It encodes CASKRTGGLRDGYTF. The chain combines TRBV6-5 with TRBJ1-2, with a tentative D call TRBD1 (5 bases). There are 15 residues in the CDR3. V was trimmed by 7 bases and J by 6 bases, leaving 21 bases between them. Germline V gene sequence: CDR1 MNHEY, CDR2 SVGAGI.

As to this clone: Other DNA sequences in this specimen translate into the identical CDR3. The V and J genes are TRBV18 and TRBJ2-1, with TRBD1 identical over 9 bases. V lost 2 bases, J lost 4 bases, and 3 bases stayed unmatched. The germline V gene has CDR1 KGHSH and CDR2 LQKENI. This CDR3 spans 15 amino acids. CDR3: CASSPNRGLYNEQFF. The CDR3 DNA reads TGTGCCAGCTCACCAAACAGGGGGCTTTACAATGAGCAGTTCTTC. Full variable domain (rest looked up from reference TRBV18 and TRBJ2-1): NAGVMQNPRHLVRRRGQEARLRCSPMKGHSHVYWYRQLPEEGLKFMVYLQKENIIDESGMPKERFSAEFPKEGPSILRIQQVVRGDSAAYFCASSPNRGLYNEQFFGPGTRLTVL.

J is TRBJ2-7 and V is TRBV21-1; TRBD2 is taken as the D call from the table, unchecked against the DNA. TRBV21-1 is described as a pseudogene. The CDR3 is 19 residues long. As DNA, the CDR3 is TGTGCCAGCAGCAAACTACCAATCAGCGGGCGAGAGAAGGGCTACGAGCAGTACTTC. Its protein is CASSKLPISGREKGYEQYF.

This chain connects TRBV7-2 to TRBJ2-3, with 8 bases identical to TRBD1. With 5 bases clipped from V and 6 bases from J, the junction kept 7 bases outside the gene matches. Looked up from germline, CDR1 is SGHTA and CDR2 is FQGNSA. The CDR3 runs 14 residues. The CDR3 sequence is CASSDRQGTDTQYF. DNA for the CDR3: TGTGCCAGCAGCGACAGACAGGGGACGGATACGCAGTATTTT.

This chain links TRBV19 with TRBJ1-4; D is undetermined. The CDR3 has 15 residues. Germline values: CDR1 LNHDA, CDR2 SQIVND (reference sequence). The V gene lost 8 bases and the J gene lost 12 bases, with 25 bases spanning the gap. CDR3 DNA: TGTGCCAGTGGCGTCCCGCGGACCTGGGAGGGAGAACTGTTTTTT. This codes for CASGVPRTWEGELFF.

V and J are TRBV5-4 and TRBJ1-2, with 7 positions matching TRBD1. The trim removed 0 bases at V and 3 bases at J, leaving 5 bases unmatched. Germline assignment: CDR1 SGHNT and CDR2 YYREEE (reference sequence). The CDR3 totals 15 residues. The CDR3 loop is CASSLVGRGDYGYTF. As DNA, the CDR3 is TGTGCCAGCAGCTTGGTGGGCAGGGGGGACTATGGCTACACCTTC.

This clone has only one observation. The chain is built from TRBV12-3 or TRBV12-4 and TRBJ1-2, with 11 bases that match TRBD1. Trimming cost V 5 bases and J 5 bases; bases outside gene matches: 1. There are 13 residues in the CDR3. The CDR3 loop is CASSGQGAYGYTF. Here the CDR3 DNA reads TGTGCCAGCAGTGGACAGGGGGCATATGGCTACACCTTC.

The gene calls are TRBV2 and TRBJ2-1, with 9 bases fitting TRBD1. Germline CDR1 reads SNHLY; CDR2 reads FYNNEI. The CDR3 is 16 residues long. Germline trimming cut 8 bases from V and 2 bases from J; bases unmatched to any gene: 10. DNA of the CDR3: TGTGCCAGCCCCGGCGGGGACAGGGTTACCTACAATGAGCAGTTCTTC. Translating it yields CASPGGDRVTYNEQFF.

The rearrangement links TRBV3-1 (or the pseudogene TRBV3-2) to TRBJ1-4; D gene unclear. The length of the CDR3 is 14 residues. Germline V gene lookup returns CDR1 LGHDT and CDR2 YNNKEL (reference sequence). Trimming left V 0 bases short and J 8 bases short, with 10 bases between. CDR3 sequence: CASSQDDIQEKLFF. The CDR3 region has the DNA TGTGCCAGCAGCCAAGATGACATTCAAGAAAAACTGTTTTTT.

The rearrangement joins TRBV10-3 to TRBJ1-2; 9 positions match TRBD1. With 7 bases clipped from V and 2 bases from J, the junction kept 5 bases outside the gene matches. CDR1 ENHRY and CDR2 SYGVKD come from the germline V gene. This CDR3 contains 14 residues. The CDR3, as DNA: TGTGCCATCAACCCCGGACAGGGGAACTATGGCTACACCTTC. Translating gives CAINPGQGNYGYTF.

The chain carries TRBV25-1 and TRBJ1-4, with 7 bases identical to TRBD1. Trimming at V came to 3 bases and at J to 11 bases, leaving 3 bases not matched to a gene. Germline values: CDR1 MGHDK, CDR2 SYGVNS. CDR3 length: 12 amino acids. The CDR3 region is CASSDPGGKLFF. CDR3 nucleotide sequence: TGTGCCAGCAGTGATCCAGGGGGGAAACTGTTTTTT. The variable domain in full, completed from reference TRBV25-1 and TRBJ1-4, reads EADIYQTPRYLVIGTGKKITLECSQTMGHDKMYWYQQDPGMELHLIHYSYGVNSTEKGDLSSESTVSRIRTEHFPLTLESARPSHTSQYLCASSDPGGKLFFGSGTQLSVL.

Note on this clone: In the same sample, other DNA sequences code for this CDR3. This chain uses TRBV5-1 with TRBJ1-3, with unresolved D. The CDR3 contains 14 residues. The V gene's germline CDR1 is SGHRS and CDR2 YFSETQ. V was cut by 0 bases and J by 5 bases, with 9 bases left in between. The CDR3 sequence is CASSLEAGRNTIYF. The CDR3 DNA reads TGCGCCAGCAGCTTGGAAGCAGGTAGAAACACCATATATTTT.

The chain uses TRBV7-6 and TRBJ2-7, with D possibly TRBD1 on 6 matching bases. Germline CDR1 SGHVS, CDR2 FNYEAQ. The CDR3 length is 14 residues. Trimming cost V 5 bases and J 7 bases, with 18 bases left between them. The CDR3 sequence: CASSPGVARLEQYF. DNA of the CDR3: TGTGCCAGCAGCCCAGGGGTGGCGAGATTAGAGCAGTACTTC.